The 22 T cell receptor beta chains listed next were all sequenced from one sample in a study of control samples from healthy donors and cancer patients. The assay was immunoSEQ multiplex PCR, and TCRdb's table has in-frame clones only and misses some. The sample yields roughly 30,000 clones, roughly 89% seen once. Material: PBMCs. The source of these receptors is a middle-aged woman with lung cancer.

CDR3 in DNA: TGTGCCAGCGAACAGGGAGAGGGTAACTATGGCTACACCTTC. Its translation: CASEQGEGNYGYTF. The chain is built from TRBV6-6 and TRBJ1-2; TRBD1 is a possible D gene (6 bases). This CDR3 spans 14 amino acids. Trimming shortened V by 8 bases and J by 1 base, and 14 bases separated the two germline ends. Germline lookup yields CDR1 MNHNY and CDR2 SVGAGI (reference sequence).

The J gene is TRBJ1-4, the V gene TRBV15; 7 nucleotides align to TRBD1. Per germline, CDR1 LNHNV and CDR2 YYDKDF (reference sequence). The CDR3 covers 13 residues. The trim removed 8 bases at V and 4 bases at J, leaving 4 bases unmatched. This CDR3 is CATGDSLNEKLFF. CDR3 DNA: TGTGCCACCGGGGACAGCCTTAATGAAAAACTGTTTTTT.

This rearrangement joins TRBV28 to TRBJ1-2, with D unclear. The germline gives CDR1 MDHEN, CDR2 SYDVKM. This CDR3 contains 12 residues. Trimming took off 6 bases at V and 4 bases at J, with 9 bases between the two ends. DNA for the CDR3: TGTGCCAGCAGGGCCGGGGTCTATGGCTACACCTTC. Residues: CASRAGVYGYTF.

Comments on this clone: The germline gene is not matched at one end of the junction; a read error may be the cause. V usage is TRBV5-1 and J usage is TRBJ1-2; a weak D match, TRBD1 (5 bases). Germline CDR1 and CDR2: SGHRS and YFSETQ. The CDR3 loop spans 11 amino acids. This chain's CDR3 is CASSEGTVTNF. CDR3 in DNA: TGCGCCAGCAGCGAAGGGACGGTTACTAACTTC.

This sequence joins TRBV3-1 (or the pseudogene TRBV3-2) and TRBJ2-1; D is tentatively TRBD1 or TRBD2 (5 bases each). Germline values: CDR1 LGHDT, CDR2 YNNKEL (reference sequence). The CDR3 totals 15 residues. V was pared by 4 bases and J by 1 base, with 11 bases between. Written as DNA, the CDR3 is TGTGCCAGCAGCCGAGGGACCGCTTCCTACAATGAGCAGTTCTTC. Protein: CASSRGTASYNEQFF.

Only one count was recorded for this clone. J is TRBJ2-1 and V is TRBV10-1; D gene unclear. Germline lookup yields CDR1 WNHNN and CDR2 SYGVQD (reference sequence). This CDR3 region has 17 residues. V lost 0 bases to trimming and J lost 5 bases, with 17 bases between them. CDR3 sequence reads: CASSESIGQDPNNEQFF. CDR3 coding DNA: TGCGCCAGCAGTGAGTCGATAGGTCAGGACCCAAACAATGAGCAGTTCTTC.

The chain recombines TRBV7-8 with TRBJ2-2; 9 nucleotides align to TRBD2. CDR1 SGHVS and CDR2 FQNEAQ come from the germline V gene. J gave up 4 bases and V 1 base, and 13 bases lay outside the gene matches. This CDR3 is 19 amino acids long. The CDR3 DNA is TGTGCCAGCAGCTTAGTGTCCAGCGGGGGGACTGTCAGCACCGGGGAGCTGTTTTTT. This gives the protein CASSLVSSGGTVSTGELFF.

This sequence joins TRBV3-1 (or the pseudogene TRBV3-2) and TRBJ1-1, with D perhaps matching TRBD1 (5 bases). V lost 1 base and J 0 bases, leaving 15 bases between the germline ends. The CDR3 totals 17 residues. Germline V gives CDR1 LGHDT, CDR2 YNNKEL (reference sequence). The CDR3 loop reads CASSQAIDRGMNTEAFF. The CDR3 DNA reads TGTGCCAGCAGCCAAGCCATCGACCGGGGCATGAACACTGAAGCTTTCTTT.

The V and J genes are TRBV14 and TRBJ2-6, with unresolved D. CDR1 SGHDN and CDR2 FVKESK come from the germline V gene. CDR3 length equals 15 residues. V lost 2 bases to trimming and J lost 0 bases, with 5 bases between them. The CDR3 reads CASSQINSGANVLTF. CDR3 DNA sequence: TGTGCCAGCAGCCAAATAAACTCTGGGGCCAACGTCCTGACTTTC.

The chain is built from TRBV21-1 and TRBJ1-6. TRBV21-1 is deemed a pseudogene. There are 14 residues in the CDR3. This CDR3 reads CASSKAPYRSPLHF. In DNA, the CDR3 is TGTGCCAGCAGCAAAGCTCCTTATAGATCACCCCTCCACTTT.

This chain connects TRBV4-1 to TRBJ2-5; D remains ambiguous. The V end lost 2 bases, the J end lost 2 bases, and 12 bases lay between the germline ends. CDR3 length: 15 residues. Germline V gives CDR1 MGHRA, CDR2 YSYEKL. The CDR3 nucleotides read TGCGCCAGCAGCCAAACTGCACCAACACAAGAGACCCAGTACTTC. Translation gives CASSQTAPTQETQYF.

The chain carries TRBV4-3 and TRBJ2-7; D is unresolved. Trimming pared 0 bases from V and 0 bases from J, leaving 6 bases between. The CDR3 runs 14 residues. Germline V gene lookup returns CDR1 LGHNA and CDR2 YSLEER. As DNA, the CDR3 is TGCGCCAGCAGCCAAGATGTTCGCTCCTACGAGCAGTACTTC. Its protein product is CASSQDVRSYEQYF.

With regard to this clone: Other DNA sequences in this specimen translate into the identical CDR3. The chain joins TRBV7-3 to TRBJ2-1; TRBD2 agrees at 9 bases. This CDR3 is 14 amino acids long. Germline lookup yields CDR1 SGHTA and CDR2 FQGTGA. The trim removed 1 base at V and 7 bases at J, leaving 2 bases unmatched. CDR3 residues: CASSLSGGANEQFF. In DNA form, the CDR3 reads TGTGCCAGCAGCTTAAGCGGGGGGGCGAATGAGCAGTTCTTC.

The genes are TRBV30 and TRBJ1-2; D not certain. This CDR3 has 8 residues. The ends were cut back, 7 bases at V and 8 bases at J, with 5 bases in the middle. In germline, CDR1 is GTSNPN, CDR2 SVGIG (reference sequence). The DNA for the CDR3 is TGTGCCTTGGGAGGCTACACCTTC. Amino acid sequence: CALGGYTF.

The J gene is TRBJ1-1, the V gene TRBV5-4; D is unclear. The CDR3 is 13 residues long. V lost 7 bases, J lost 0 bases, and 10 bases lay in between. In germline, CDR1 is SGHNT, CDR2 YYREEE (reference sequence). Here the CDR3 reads CASRGGMNTEAFF. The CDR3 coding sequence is TGTGCCAGCCGCGGCGGGATGAACACTGAAGCTTTCTTT.

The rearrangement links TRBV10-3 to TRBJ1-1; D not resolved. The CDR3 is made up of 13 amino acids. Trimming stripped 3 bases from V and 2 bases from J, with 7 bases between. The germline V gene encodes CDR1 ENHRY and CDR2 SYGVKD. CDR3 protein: CAISDKRNTEAFF. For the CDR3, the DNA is TGTGCCATCAGTGATAAGAGAAACACTGAAGCTTTCTTT.

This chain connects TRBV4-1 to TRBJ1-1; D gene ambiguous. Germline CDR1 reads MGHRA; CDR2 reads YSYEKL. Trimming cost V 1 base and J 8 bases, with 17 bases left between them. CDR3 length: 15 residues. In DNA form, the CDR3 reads TGCGCCAGCAGCCAAGGGGTTAGTCTAAGAGTAGAAGCTTTCTTT. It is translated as CASSQGVSLRVEAFF.

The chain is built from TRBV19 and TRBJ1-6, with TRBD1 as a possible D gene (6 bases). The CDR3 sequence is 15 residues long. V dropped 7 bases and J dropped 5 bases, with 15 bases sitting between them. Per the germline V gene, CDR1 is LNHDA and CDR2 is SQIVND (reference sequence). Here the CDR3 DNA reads TGTGCCAGTACCCGGGGGGGGCAAGATAATTCACCCCTCCACTTT. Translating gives CASTRGGQDNSPLHF. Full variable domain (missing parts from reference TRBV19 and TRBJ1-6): DGGITQSPKYLFRKEGQNVTLSCEQNLNHDAMYWYRQDPGQGLRLIYYSQIVNDFQKGDIAEGYSVSREKKESFPLTVTSAQKNPTAFYLCASTRGGQDNSPLHFGNGTRLTVT.

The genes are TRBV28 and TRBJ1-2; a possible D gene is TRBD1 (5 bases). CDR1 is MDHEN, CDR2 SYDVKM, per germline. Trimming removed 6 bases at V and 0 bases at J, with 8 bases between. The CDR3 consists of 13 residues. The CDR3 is CASRKTANYGYTF. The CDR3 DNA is TGTGCCAGCAGAAAGACAGCTAACTATGGCTACACCTTC.

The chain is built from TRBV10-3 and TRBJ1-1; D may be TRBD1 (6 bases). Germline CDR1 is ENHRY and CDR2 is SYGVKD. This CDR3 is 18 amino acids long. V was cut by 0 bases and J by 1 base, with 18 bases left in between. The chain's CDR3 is CAISESGVGGGSNTEAFF. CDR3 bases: TGTGCCATCAGTGAGTCGGGGGTAGGGGGAGGGTCGAACACTGAAGCTTTCTTT.

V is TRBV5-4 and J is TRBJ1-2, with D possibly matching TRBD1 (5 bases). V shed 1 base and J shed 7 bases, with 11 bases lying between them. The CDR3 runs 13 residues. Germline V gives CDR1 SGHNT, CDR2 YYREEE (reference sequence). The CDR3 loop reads CASSLIGESGYTF. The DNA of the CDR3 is TGTGCCAGCAGCTTGATAGGGGAGAGTGGCTACACCTTC.

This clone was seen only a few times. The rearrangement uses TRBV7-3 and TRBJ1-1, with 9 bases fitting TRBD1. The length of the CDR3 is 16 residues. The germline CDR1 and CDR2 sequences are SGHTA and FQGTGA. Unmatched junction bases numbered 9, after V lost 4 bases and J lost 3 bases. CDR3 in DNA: TGTGCCAGCAGCTCGACCGGGACAGGGACCGACACTGAAGCTTTCTTT. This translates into CASSSTGTGTDTEAFF. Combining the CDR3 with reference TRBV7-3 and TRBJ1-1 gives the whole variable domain GAGVSQTPSNKVTEKGKYVELRCDPISGHTALYWYRQSLGQGPEFLIYFQGTGAADDSGLPNDRFFAVRPEGSVSTLKIQRTERGDSAVYLCASSSTGTGTDTEAFFGQGTRLTVV.